This TCR beta chain is from a study of CD8 T cells in Susac syndrome. V gave up 3 bases and J gave up 2 bases; unmatched junction bases: 9. CDR3 length: 16 amino acids. The RNA input was about 0.5 to 1 ug, and it was reverse transcribed with random hexamers. TCRdb recomputed calls from the immunoSEQ multiplex PCR reads with MiXCR, one row per CDR3 protein. The table lists fewer than 150,000 distinct CDR3 sequences, 90% to 95% of them singletons, with 0.093% in the top ten. A few counts support this clonotype. The receptor's source is a human donor with multiple sclerosis. This rearrangement joins TRBV23-1 to TRBJ2-5; 7 nucleotides line up with TRBD2. TRBV23-1 is noted as an ORF with a role that remains uncertain. Sequencing input: CD4+ T cells from PBMCs. CDR3 sequence: CASSQSLGGGQETQYF. CDR3 coding DNA: TGCGCCAGCAGTCAGTCCCTTGGGGGGGGACAAGAGACCCAGTACTTC.